The 27 T cell receptor beta chains below come from one sample, sequenced in a study of T cells in narcolepsy. Assay: immunoSEQ multiplex PCR; the TCRdb copy retains only in-frame clones and omits some. The sample includes around 25,000 clones, roughly 80% of them seen just once. Sequenced: CD45RA- memory CD4+ T cells from PBMCs. Receptors originate from a human donor with narcolepsy.

In DNA form, the CDR3 reads TGCGCCAGCAGCTTATCCGGGACCTTTAACGCAGATACGCAGTATTTT. Amino acid sequence: CASSLSGTFNADTQYF. The V gene is TRBV4-1, the J gene TRBJ2-3, with D possibly being TRBD1 or TRBD2 (5 bases each). CDR1 is MGHRA, CDR2 YSYEKL, per germline. The length of the CDR3 is 16 residues. Trimming removed 5 bases from V and 4 bases from J, with 19 bases in between.

The V and J genes are TRBV11-3 and TRBJ1-3, with 8 bases aligning to TRBD1. Unmatched junction bases numbered 1, after V lost 2 bases and J lost 7 bases. Germline V gives CDR1 SGHNT, CDR2 YENEEA. This CDR3 comprises 13 residues. CDR3 residues: CASSLRQGNTIYF. The CDR3 nucleotides are TGTGCCAGCAGCTTAAGACAGGGGAACACCATATATTTT.

The J gene is TRBJ2-3, the V gene TRBV6-1; 10 nucleotides line up with TRBD2. Per the germline V gene, CDR1 is MNHNS and CDR2 is SASEGT. The CDR3 is 18 residues long. J gave up 0 bases and V 3 bases, and 9 bases lay outside the gene matches. The DNA for the CDR3 is TGTGCCAGCAGTGACGCACGATGGACTAGCGGAAGCACAGATACGCAGTATTTT. This codes for CASSDARWTSGSTDTQYF.

In this sample, this clone turned up once. The rearrangement links TRBV5-1 to TRBJ1-5, with 7 bases lining up with TRBD1. The germline V gene has CDR1 SGHRS and CDR2 YFSETQ. Trimming removed 3 bases from V and 2 bases from J; junction bases left unmatched: 5. The CDR3 consists of 15 residues. This chain's CDR3 is CASSCTGEGNQPQHF. The CDR3, as DNA: TGCGCCAGCAGCTGTACAGGGGAGGGCAATCAGCCCCAGCATTTT.

The chain recombines TRBV20-1 with TRBJ1-1; D is undetermined. Germline CDR1 reads DFQATT; CDR2 reads SNEGSKA (reference sequence). The CDR3 spans 10 residues. Trimming took off 0 bases at V and 11 bases at J, with 7 bases between the two ends. The CDR3 is CSARDLGAFF. The CDR3 DNA reads as TGCAGTGCTAGAGATCTAGGGGCTTTCTTT.

This clone was picked up a small number of times. The rearrangement uses TRBV30 and TRBJ1-2, with TRBD1 matching over 7 bases. Trimming took 0 bases from V and 4 from J; bases not matched to a gene: 5. This CDR3 has 14 residues. Per the germline V gene, CDR1 is GTSNPN and CDR2 is SVGIG (reference sequence). In nucleotides, the CDR3 is TGTGCCTGGAGTGTCGACAGGGTGGGCTATGGCTACACCTTC. Translated: CAWSVDRVGYGYTF.

The rearrangement uses TRBV20-1 and TRBJ2-4; TRBD2 agrees at 7 bases. CDR1 and CDR2 from the germline V gene are DFQATT and SNEGSKA (reference sequence). This CDR3 has 10 amino acids. Germline trimming cut 4 bases from V and 10 bases from J; bases unmatched to any gene: 1. The chain's CDR3 is CSANGGIQYF. In DNA form, the CDR3 reads TGCAGTGCTAACGGGGGGATTCAGTACTTC.

V and J are TRBV28 and TRBJ2-1, with a possible D match to TRBD1 (6 bases). Trimming pared 5 bases from V and 7 bases from J, leaving 18 bases between. The germline CDR1 and CDR2 sequences are MDHEN and SYDVKM. The CDR3 covers 15 residues. CDR3 protein: CASSLPPGRGNEQFF. In DNA, the CDR3 is TGTGCCAGCAGTCTCCCCCCGGGCAGGGGAAATGAGCAGTTCTTC.

This clone was recorded once. This chain connects TRBV4-3 to TRBJ2-3, with D uncertain. V was pared by 1 base and J by 10 bases, with 12 bases between. The germline gives CDR1 LGHNA, CDR2 YSLEER. The length of the CDR3 is 13 residues. CDR3 bases: TGCGCCAGCAGCCAAGTCTCCGGAAGGGCGCAGTATTTT. It yields the protein CASSQVSGRAQYF.

The chain joins TRBV27 to TRBJ1-1; 7 bases match TRBD1. Unmatched junction bases numbered 9, after V lost 6 bases and J lost 2 bases. Germline V CDR1 and CDR2: MNHEY, SMNVEV (reference sequence). The CDR3 sequence is 15 residues long. The CDR3 loop reads CASRFGTDSNTEAFF. The CDR3 DNA is TGTGCCAGCAGATTCGGGACAGACTCTAACACTGAAGCTTTCTTT.

In its sample, this clone was seen a few times. Other DNA variants within this sample encode the same CDR3. CDR3 nucleotide sequence: TGCAGCGTCTTCGACAATGAGCAGTTCTTC. Translation gives CSVFDNEQFF. The rearrangement links TRBV29-1 to TRBJ2-1; D remains ambiguous. Germline V gene data show CDR1 as SQVTM and CDR2 as ANQGSEA. V was cut by 6 bases and J by 5 bases, with 5 bases left in between. The CDR3 consists of 10 residues.

This clone came up once. The V call is TRBV27, the J call TRBJ1-1, with TRBD1 as a possible D gene (5 bases). Germline loops: CDR1 MNHEY, CDR2 SMNVEV (reference sequence). This CDR3 region has 13 residues. Trimming removed 3 bases from V and 4 bases from J, with 9 bases in between. Here the CDR3 reads CASSFSGSTEAFF. The CDR3 DNA is TGTGCCAGCAGTTTCTCAGGGTCCACTGAAGCTTTCTTT.

This rearrangement joins TRBV5-1 to TRBJ1-2; D may be TRBD1 (5 bases). This CDR3 comprises 15 residues. V was cut by 4 bases and J by 8 bases, with 21 bases left in between. CDR1 is SGHRS, CDR2 YFSETQ, per germline. The CDR3 DNA is TGCGCCAGCAGCCCGTTGAGGGCCGCAGGGAGGGGCTACACCTTC. Its translation: CASSPLRAAGRGYTF.

The chain uses TRBV5-1 and TRBJ2-1; D may match TRBD1 or TRBD2 (6 bases each). Germline V CDR1 and CDR2: SGHRS, YFSETQ. This CDR3 region has 17 residues. V was trimmed by 0 bases and J by 0 bases, leaving 13 bases between them. CDR3 residues: CASSLVGGGSSYNEQFF. The CDR3 region has the DNA TGCGCCAGCAGCTTGGTTGGAGGGGGGAGCTCCTACAATGAGCAGTTCTTC.

The chain combines TRBV6-5 with TRBJ1-2; D unresolved. Germline V gives CDR1 MNHEY, CDR2 SVGAGI. V lost 2 bases to trimming and J lost 2 bases, with 9 bases between them. CDR3 length equals 14 residues. The CDR3 reads CASSYQAANYGYTF. In DNA form, the CDR3 reads TGTGCCAGCAGTTACCAGGCGGCGAACTATGGCTACACCTTC.

The chain is built from TRBV28 and TRBJ2-7, with D possibly being TRBD2 (7 bases). Looked up from germline, CDR1 is MDHEN and CDR2 is SYDVKM. V lost 2 bases and J lost 5, with 13 bases in between. The CDR3 extends over 14 amino acids. For the CDR3, the DNA is TGTGCCAGCAGTTTAGTGGGGGGGCAAAACGAGCAGTACTTC. Translated: CASSLVGGQNEQYF.

This chain links TRBV6-6 with TRBJ1-4, with D unresolved. This CDR3 region has 13 residues. Trimming left V 2 bases short and J 5 bases short, with 6 bases between. CDR1 is MNHNY, CDR2 SVGAGI, per germline (reference sequence). Here the CDR3 reads CASSYNGNEKLFF. The CDR3 DNA is TGTGCCAGCAGTTACAATGGGAATGAAAAACTGTTTTTT.

The rearrangement links TRBV27 to TRBJ2-7; perhaps TRBD1 as D (5 bases). The V and J ends lost 4 bases and 7 bases respectively, with 14 bases between them. The CDR3 is made up of 13 amino acids. Germline CDR1 is MNHEY and CDR2 is SMNVEV (reference sequence). CDR3 in amino acids: CASSSPGAVEQYF. The CDR3 nucleotides are TGTGCCAGCAGTTCCCCTGGGGCGGTGGAGCAGTACTTC.

The chain joins TRBV5-1 to TRBJ2-7; 9 nucleotides agree with TRBD2. The V segment lost 4 bases and the J segment 4 bases; nucleotides outside the gene matches: 18. Germline values: CDR1 SGHRS, CDR2 YFSETQ. This CDR3 is 18 amino acids long. The CDR3 DNA reads TGCGCCAGCAGCCAACCTACCCTCCGCGGGAGGGGTGCGTACGAGCAGTACTTC. Amino acid sequence: CASSQPTLRGRGAYEQYF.

The CDR3 DNA reads TGTGCCAGCAGCCCTTCGGGGGGGAACAATGAGCAGTTCTTC. Translation gives CASSPSGGNNEQFF. This sequence joins TRBV4-2 and TRBJ2-1; 8 nucleotides align to TRBD2. Germline trimming cut 4 bases from V and 5 bases from J; bases unmatched to any gene: 4. The CDR3 length is 14 residues. The germline gives CDR1 LGHNA, CDR2 YNFKEQ.

The rearrangement links TRBV6-6 to TRBJ1-1, with 9 bases lining up with TRBD1. Germline V gene sequence: CDR1 MNHNY, CDR2 SVGAGI (reference sequence). V gave up 0 bases and J gave up 3 bases; unmatched junction bases: 2. This CDR3 contains 15 residues. CDR3 bases: TGTGCCAGCAGTTACTCGCGACAGGGGGACACTGAAGCTTTCTTT. Translating gives CASSYSRQGDTEAFF.

J is TRBJ2-7 and V is TRBV5-4, with TRBD1 as a possible D gene (6 bases). V was shortened by 0 bases and J by 4 bases, with 14 bases between the two germline ends. This CDR3 has 15 residues. Looked up from germline, CDR1 is SGHNT and CDR2 is YYREEE (reference sequence). In DNA, the CDR3 is TGTGCCAGCAGCTTGGTTTCAGGGACAATGTACGAGCAGTACTTC. It encodes CASSLVSGTMYEQYF.

The chain has TRBV19 and TRBJ1-1; D is ambiguous. V was cut by 3 bases and J by 6 bases, with 8 bases left in between. CDR3 length equals 12 residues. Germline values: CDR1 LNHDA, CDR2 SQIVND (reference sequence). Here the CDR3 DNA reads TGTGCCAGTAGTATTCGACCCGCTGAAGCTTTCTTT. As protein: CASSIRPAEAFF.

This rearrangement joins TRBV4-2 to TRBJ1-1; D remains unclear. V lost 5 bases and J lost 5, with 15 bases in between. The CDR3 runs 14 residues. Germline V lookup: CDR1 LGHNA, CDR2 YNFKEQ. CDR3 amino acids: CASSGRELATEAFF. The CDR3, as DNA: TGTGCCAGCAGCGGGAGGGAACTGGCGACTGAAGCTTTCTTT.

The chain has TRBV29-1 and TRBJ2-3, with D maybe TRBD1 (5 bases). The CDR3 spans 11 residues. Germline values: CDR1 SQVTM, CDR2 ANQGSEA. V was clipped by 6 bases and J by 6 bases, with 10 bases between them. The chain's CDR3 is CSVPWGDTQYF. The CDR3 nucleotides are TGCAGCGTCCCGTGGGGCGATACGCAGTATTTT.

The J gene is TRBJ2-5, the V gene TRBV9, with 13 bases that match TRBD2. Germline V gives CDR1 SGDLS, CDR2 YYNGEE. V dropped 3 bases and J dropped 4; count of bases not matched to a gene: 6. The CDR3 contains 16 residues. The CDR3 DNA sequence: TGTGCCAGCAGCGCGCGGACTAGCGGGGGTGGAGAGACCCAGTACTTC. Residues: CASSARTSGGGETQYF.

The chain couples TRBV7-9 to TRBJ2-1; D unresolved. This CDR3 contains 16 residues. The ends were cut back, 3 bases at V and 0 bases at J, with 12 bases in the middle. Germline values: CDR1 SEHNR, CDR2 FQNEAQ (reference sequence). This CDR3 reads CASSFHSLSSYNEQFF. The DNA of the CDR3 is TGTGCCAGCAGCTTCCACAGCCTCAGCTCCTACAATGAGCAGTTCTTC. The entire variable domain, with the rest obtained from reference TRBV7-9 and TRBJ2-1, is as follows: DTGVSQNPRHKITKRGQNVTFRCDPISEHNRLYWYRQTLGQGPEFLTYFQNEAQLEKSRLLSDRFSAERPKGSFSTLEIQRTEQGDSAMYLCASSFHSLSSYNEQFFGPGTRLTVL.